A single TCR beta chain is shown here with its context. Its antigen is unknown. This record comes from a study of blood T cells in healthy people across ages. General study points: Total diversity from one million sequenced T cells was likely underestimated.

Germline V CDR1 and CDR2: MRHNA, SNTAGT. The V gene lost 5 bases and the J gene lost 9 bases, with 14 bases spanning the gap. This CDR3 spans 13 amino acids. PCR was performed a second time for 7 to 11 cycles using a sample-barcoded 5' primer and a J-beta primer mix. Sequencing yielded, for each sample, at least 2.5 million paired-end reads carrying CDR3. TCRdb called the 5' RACE reads again in MiXCR, with one record for every CDR3 protein. The sample has about 680,000 distinct CDR3 sequences; around 45% are singletons. The sample consisted of blood. This chain links TRBV6-4 with TRBJ2-1; TRBD2 might be the D (6 bases). This clonotype was obtained from a woman aged 55-69 years in good health. The CDR3 sequence is CASSIEGGSEQFF. DNA for the CDR3: TGTGCCAGCAGTATCGAAGGAGGGAGTGAGCAGTTCTTC.